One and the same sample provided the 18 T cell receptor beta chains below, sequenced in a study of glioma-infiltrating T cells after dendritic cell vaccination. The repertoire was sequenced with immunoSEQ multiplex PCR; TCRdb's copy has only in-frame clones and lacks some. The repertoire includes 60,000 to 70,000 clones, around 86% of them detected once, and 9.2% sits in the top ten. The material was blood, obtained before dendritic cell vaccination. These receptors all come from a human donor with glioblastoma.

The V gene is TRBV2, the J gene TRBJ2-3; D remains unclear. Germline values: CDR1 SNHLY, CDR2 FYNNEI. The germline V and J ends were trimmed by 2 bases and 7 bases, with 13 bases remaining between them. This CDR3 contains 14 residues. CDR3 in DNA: TGTGCCAGCAGTGAAACCAGCGTTGGTAATACGCAGTATTTT. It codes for CASSETSVGNTQYF.

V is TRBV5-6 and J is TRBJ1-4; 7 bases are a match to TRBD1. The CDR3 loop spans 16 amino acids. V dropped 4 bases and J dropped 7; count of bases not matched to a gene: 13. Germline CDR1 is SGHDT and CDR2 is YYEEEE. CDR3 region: CASSGGQTPRGEKLFF. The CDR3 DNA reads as TGTGCCAGCAGCGGGGGACAGACCCCCCGGGGTGAAAAACTGTTTTTT.

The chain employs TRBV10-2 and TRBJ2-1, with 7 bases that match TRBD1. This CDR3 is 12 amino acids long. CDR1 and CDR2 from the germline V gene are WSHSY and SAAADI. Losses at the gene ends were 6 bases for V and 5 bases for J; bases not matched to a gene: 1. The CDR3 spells CASRTGDNEQFF. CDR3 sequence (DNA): TGCGCCAGCAGAACAGGGGACAATGAGCAGTTCTTC.

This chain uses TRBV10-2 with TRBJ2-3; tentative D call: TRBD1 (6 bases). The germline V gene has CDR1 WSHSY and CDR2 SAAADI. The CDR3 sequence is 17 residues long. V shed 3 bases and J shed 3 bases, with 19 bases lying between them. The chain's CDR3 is CASSDHEAARGTDTQYF. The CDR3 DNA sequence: TGCGCCAGCAGTGATCACGAGGCAGCGAGGGGGACAGATACGCAGTATTTT.

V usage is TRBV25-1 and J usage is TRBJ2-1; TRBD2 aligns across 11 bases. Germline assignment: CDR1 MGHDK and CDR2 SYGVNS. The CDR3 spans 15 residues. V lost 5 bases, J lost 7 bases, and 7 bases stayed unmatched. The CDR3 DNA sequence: TGTGCCAGCAGTCCTTATAGCGGGGGGGGTAATGAGCAGTTCTTC. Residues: CASSPYSGGGNEQFF.

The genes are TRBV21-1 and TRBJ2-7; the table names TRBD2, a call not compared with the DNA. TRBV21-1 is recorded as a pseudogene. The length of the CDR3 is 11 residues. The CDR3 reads CASSIYYEQYF. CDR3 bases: TGTGCCAGCAGCATTTACTACGAGCAGTACTTC.

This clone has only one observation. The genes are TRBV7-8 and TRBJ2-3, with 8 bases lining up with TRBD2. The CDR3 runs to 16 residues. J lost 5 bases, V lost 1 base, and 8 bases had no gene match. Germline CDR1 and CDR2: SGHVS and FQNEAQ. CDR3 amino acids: CASSLGAGDRGDTQYF. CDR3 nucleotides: TGTGCCAGCAGCTTAGGAGCGGGGGACCGGGGAGATACGCAGTATTTT.

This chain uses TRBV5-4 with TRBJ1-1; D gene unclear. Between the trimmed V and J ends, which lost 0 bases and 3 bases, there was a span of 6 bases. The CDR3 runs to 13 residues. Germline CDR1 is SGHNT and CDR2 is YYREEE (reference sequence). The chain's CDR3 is CASSLGGDTEAFF. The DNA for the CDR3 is TGTGCCAGCAGCTTGGGGGGAGACACTGAAGCTTTCTTT. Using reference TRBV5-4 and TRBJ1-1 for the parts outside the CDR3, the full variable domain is ETGVTQSPTHLIKTRGQQVTLRCSSQSGHNTVSWYQQALGQGPQFIFQYYREEENGRGNFPPRFSGLQFPNYSSELNVNALELDDSALYLCASSLGGDTEAFFGQGTRLTVV.

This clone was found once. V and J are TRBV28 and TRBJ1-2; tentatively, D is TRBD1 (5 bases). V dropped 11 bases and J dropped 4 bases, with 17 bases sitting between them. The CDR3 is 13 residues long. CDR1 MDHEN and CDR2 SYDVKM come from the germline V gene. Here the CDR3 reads CAGRGTGVYGYTF. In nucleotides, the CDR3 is TGTGCCGGGCGGGGGACGGGGGTCTATGGCTACACCTTC.

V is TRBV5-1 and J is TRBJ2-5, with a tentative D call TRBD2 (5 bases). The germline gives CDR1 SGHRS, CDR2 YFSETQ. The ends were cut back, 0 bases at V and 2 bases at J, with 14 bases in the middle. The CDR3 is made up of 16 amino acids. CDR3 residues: CASSLGGSVLQETQYF. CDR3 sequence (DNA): TGCGCCAGCAGCTTGGGGGGTAGCGTCCTGCAAGAGACCCAGTACTTC. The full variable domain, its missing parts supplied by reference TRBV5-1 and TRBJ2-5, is KAGVTQTPRYLIKTRGQQVTLSCSPISGHRSVSWYQQTPGQGLQFLFEYFSETQRNKGNFPGRFSGRQFSNSRSEMNVSTLELGDSALYLCASSLGGSVLQETQYFGPGTRLLVL.

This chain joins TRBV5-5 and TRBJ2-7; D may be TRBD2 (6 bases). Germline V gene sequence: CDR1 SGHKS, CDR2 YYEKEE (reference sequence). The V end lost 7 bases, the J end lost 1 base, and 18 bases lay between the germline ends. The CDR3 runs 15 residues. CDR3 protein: CASYRPGVTSYEQYF. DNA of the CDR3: TGTGCCAGCTACCGACCGGGGGTAACTTCCTACGAGCAGTACTTC.

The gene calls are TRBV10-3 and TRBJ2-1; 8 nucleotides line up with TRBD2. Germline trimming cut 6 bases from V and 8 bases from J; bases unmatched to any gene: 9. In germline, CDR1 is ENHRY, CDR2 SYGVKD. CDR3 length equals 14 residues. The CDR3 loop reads CAIRLDGGADEQFF. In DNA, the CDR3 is TGTGCCATCAGACTGGACGGGGGGGCCGATGAGCAGTTCTTC.

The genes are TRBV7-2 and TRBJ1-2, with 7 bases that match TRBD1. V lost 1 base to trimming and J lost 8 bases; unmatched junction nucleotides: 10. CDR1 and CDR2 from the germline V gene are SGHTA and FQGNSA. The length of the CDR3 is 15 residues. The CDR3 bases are TGTGCCAGCAGCTTAGGGGTAGGGGGCTTGGGCGGCTACACCTTC. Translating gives CASSLGVGGLGGYTF.

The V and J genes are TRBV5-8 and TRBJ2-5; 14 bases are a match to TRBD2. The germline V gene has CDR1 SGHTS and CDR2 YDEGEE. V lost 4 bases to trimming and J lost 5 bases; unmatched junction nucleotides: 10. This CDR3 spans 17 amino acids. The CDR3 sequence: CASSPGLAGGRGETQYF. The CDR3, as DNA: TGTGCCAGCAGCCCCGGACTAGCGGGGGGCCGGGGGGAGACCCAGTACTTC.

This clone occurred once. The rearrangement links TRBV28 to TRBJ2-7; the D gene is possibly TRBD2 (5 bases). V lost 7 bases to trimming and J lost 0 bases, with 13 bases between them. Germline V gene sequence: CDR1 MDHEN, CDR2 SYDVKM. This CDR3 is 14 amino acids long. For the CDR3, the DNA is TGTGCCAGCACAAGGACGGGAAGCTCCTACGAGCAGTACTTC. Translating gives CASTRTGSSYEQYF.

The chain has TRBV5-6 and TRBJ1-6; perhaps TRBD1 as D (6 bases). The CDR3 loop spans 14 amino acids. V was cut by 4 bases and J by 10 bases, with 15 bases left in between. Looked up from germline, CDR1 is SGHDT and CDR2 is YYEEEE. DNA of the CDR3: TGTGCCAGCAGCGGAACAAAGGGGGAATCACCCCTCCACTTT. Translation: CASSGTKGESPLHF. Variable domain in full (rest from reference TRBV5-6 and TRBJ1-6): DAGVTQSPTHLIKTRGQQVTLRCSPKSGHDTVSWYQQALGQGPQFIFQYYEEEERQRGNFPDRFSGHQFPNYSSELNVNALLLGDSALYLCASSGTKGESPLHFGNGTRLTVT.

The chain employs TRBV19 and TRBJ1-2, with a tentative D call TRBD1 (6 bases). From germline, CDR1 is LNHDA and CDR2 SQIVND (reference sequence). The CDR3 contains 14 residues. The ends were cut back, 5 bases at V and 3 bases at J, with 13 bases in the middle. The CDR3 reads CASSEGGIDYGYTF. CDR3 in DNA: TGTGCCAGTAGTGAGGGGGGGATTGACTATGGCTACACCTTC.

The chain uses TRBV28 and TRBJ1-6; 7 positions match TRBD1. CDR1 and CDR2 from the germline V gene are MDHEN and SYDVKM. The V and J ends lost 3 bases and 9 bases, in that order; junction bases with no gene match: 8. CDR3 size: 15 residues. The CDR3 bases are TGTGCCAGCAGTTTGGAGACAGGGATTGGTTCACCCCTCCACTTT. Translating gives CASSLETGIGSPLHF.